These 29 T cell receptor beta chains share one sample of origin, sequenced in a study of CD8 T cells in ankylosing spondylitis. TCRdb reprocessed the 5' RACE reads via MiXCR and lists one record per CDR3 protein. The table records approximately 290,000 distinct CDR3 sequences, under 25% of them present only once. The sample was blood, either unsorted or a sorted T cell fraction (not recorded which). These TCRs come from a female donor with ankylosing spondylitis or in good health (not recorded which).

The V gene is TRBV5-1, the J gene TRBJ1-4; 7 nucleotides line up with TRBD1. Germline V gene data show CDR1 as SGHRS and CDR2 as YFSETQ. This CDR3 region has 14 residues. V lost 0 bases to trimming and J lost 7 bases; unmatched junction nucleotides: 3. The CDR3 protein is CASSLGGGGEKLFF. The CDR3 DNA sequence: TGCGCCAGCAGCTTGGGAGGGGGCGGTGAAAAACTGTTTTTT.

V is TRBV28 and J is TRBJ1-3; D gene unclear. Germline values: CDR1 MDHEN, CDR2 SYDVKM. The CDR3 is 16 amino acids. Trimming took 7 bases from V and 0 from J, leaving 16 bases between them. The CDR3 nucleotides read TGTGCCAGCACCTCATGGGGAGGGCCCTCTGGAAACACCATATATTTT. It codes for CASTSWGGPSGNTIYF.

This clonotype was seen repeatedly, ten times or more. The chain has TRBV7-2 and TRBJ2-1; D gene unclear. The germline V gene has CDR1 SGHTA and CDR2 FQGNSA. This CDR3 is built from 12 residues. Trimming removed 6 bases from V and 5 bases from J, with 8 bases in between. CDR3 sequence: CASSSKNNEQFF. CDR3 nucleotides: TGTGCCAGCAGTTCGAAGAACAATGAGCAGTTCTTC.

This clonotype was seen only a few times. This chain uses TRBV7-6 with TRBJ2-2; D gene ambiguous. The CDR3 contains 16 residues. Trimming left V 4 bases short and J 0 bases short, with 12 bases between. CDR1 and CDR2 from the germline V gene are SGHVS and FNYEAQ. Written as DNA, the CDR3 is TGTGCCAGCAGCTCCTTGGATAACACGAACACCGGGGAGCTGTTTTTT. Its translation is CASSSLDNTNTGELFF.

The chain combines TRBV20-1 with TRBJ2-3; D is unclear. The CDR3 runs 11 residues. Trimming took 6 bases from V and 0 from J, leaving 4 bases between them. The germline CDR1 and CDR2 sequences are DFQATT and SNEGSKA (reference sequence). The CDR3 is CSALSTDTQYF. The CDR3 bases are TGCAGTGCCCTAAGCACAGATACGCAGTATTTT.

This clonotype showed up just a few times. This rearrangement joins TRBV20-1 to TRBJ2-5; 9 positions agree with TRBD2. This CDR3 is 11 amino acids long. Germline values: CDR1 DFQATT, CDR2 SNEGSKA (reference sequence). The junction had 2 bases not matched to a gene; V was cut back by 5 bases and J by 7 bases. The CDR3 DNA sequence: TGCAGTGCTGGGCGGGGGGGGACCCAGTACTTC. Translation: CSAGRGGTQYF.

This clonotype showed up just a few times. The rearrangement joins TRBV14 to TRBJ1-1; TRBD1 agrees at 8 bases. Germline trimming cut 4 bases from V and 4 bases from J; bases unmatched to any gene: 8. Germline CDR1 is SGHDN and CDR2 is FVKESK. The CDR3 has 15 amino acids. CDR3 sequence (DNA): TGTGCCAGCAGCCTATGGCGGACAGGGCTCACTGAAGCTTTCTTT. This gives the protein CASSLWRTGLTEAFF.

This clonotype was observed a handful of times. The chain combines TRBV24-1 with TRBJ2-1; possible D gene TRBD2, 6 bases. Germline assignment: CDR1 KGHDR and CDR2 SFDVKD. V lost 5 bases and J 1 base, leaving 11 bases between the germline ends. This CDR3 is built from 15 residues. The CDR3 loop is CATSVPGLSYNEQFF. The CDR3 DNA is TGTGCCACCAGTGTCCCGGGACTGTCCTACAATGAGCAGTTCTTC.

Many counts were recorded for this clonotype. V and J are TRBV6-5 and TRBJ2-1, with no clear D. CDR1 MNHEY and CDR2 SVGAGI come from the germline V gene. Trimming stripped 6 bases from V and 9 bases from J, with 9 bases between. The CDR3 extends over 11 amino acids. The CDR3 nucleotides are TGTGCCAGCAGCATGGGTGGTGAGCAGTTCTTC. Translation: CASSMGGEQFF.

This clonotype was observed a handful of times. This sequence joins TRBV29-1 and TRBJ1-2, with D perhaps TRBD1 (6 bases). Germline V gene lookup returns CDR1 SQVTM and CDR2 ANQGSEA. Trimming shortened V by 0 bases and J by 8 bases, and 13 bases separated the two germline ends. This CDR3 spans 13 amino acids. The CDR3 DNA reads as TGCAGCGTTGAAGATCGGGGGGCAGGGGGCTACACCTTC. It is translated as CSVEDRGAGGYTF.

A few counts support this clonotype. V gene TRBV6-1 combines with J gene TRBJ1-1; 9 bases map to TRBD1. The CDR3 contains 15 residues. Germline V gives CDR1 MNHNS, CDR2 SASEGT. Germline trimming cut 6 bases from V and 6 bases from J; bases unmatched to any gene: 11. The CDR3: CASRFGQGTFAEAFF. The CDR3, as DNA: TGTGCCAGCAGATTCGGACAGGGGACCTTCGCTGAAGCTTTCTTT.

This clonotype was seen more than once but under ten times. The chain is built from TRBV13 and TRBJ1-1, with D possibly matching TRBD1 (5 bases). Germline-derived CDR1 and CDR2 are PRHDT and FYEKMQ (reference sequence). The V end lost 4 bases, the J end lost 4 bases, and 16 bases lay between the germline ends. The CDR3 is made up of 15 amino acids. The CDR3 loop reads CASSYPVGGGTEAFF. CDR3 coding DNA: TGTGCCAGCAGCTACCCGGTGGGCGGGGGCACTGAAGCTTTCTTT. Combining the CDR3 with reference TRBV13 and TRBJ1-1 gives the whole variable domain AAGVIQSPRHLIKEKRETATLKCYPIPRHDTVYWYQQGPGQDPQFLISFYEKMQSDKGSIPDRFSAQQFSDYHSELNMSSLELGDSALYFCASSYPVGGGTEAFFGQGTRLTVV.

About this clonotype: A much larger clone differs from this one at a single base, so this may be a read error. This chain connects TRBV11-2 to TRBJ2-2; possible D gene TRBD1, 6 bases. CDR3 length: 15 amino acids. From germline, CDR1 is SGHAT and CDR2 FQNNGV. The CDR3 here is CVSSTSQGNTGELFF. CDR3 sequence (DNA): TGTGTCAGCAGCACCTCACAGGGGAACACCGGGGAGCTGTTTTTT.

This clonotype appeared many times. V is TRBV10-3 and J is TRBJ2-7; possible D gene TRBD2, 6 bases. Germline assignment: CDR1 ENHRY and CDR2 SYGVKD. V lost 2 bases to trimming and J lost 5 bases, with 13 bases between them. The CDR3 contains 14 residues. The chain's CDR3 is CAISEPGLTHEQYF. The CDR3 coding sequence is TGTGCCATCAGTGAGCCGGGACTTACGCACGAGCAGTACTTC.

The chain has TRBV20-1 and TRBJ2-4; possible D gene TRBD1, 8 bases. This CDR3 is 14 amino acids long. V dropped 8 bases and J dropped 6 bases, with 20 bases sitting between them. Looked up from germline, CDR1 is DFQATT and CDR2 is SNEGSKA (reference sequence). CDR3 sequence reads: CSSTQGGGGNIQYF. For the CDR3, the DNA is TGCAGTTCCACACAGGGGGGGGGCGGAAACATTCAGTACTTC.

There are a few counts of this clonotype. V is TRBV25-1 and J is TRBJ1-2; weak D call: TRBD1 (5 bases). The V gene lost 6 bases and the J gene lost 0 bases, with 17 bases spanning the gap. Germline V gives CDR1 MGHDK, CDR2 SYGVNS. The CDR3 is 16 amino acids. The CDR3 DNA reads as TGTGCCAGCAGGGGTTTTGAGACAGTCACTAACTATGGCTACACCTTC. It yields the protein CASRGFETVTNYGYTF.

Only a few counts were recorded for this clonotype. This rearrangement joins TRBV5-1 to TRBJ1-2; D gene ambiguous. CDR3 length: 15 residues. V was clipped by 2 bases and J by 3 bases, with 14 bases between them. The germline CDR1 and CDR2 sequences are SGHRS and YFSETQ. The DNA of the CDR3 is TGCGCCAGCAGCTTCAAGGCCGGCACCCACTATGGCTACACCTTC. Its protein is CASSFKAGTHYGYTF.

This clonotype occurred many times. This chain links TRBV9 with TRBJ2-5; D uncertain. Trimming removed 0 bases at V and 14 bases at J, with 17 bases between. The CDR3 loop spans 13 amino acids. CDR1 SGDLS and CDR2 YYNGEE come from the germline V gene. Written as DNA, the CDR3 is TGTGCCAGCAGCGTAGGGGTGACCTATCCGATTTACTTC. It encodes CASSVGVTYPIYF.

The chain has TRBV20-1 and TRBJ1-4; unclear D gene. With 0 bases removed from V and 10 bases from J, the gap between germline ends came to 15 bases. The CDR3 sequence is 14 residues long. From germline, CDR1 is DFQATT and CDR2 SNEGSKA (reference sequence). The CDR3 spells CSARDRSSFGKLFF. For the CDR3, the DNA is TGCAGTGCTAGAGATCGGTCAAGCTTTGGAAAACTGTTTTTT.

The V and J genes are TRBV19 and TRBJ2-5; D might be TRBD2 (5 bases). The CDR3 covers 15 residues. Germline V gene lookup returns CDR1 LNHDA and CDR2 SQIVND (reference sequence). The germline V and J ends were trimmed by 8 bases and 9 bases, with 25 bases remaining between them. The CDR3 coding sequence is TGTGCCAGTGACGGGCGCCACAGCGGCGCGGGCCCCCAGTACTTC. Protein sequence: CASDGRHSGAGPQYF. Full variable domain (rest looked up from reference TRBV19 and TRBJ2-5): DGGITQSPKYLFRKEGQNVTLSCEQNLNHDAMYWYRQDPGQGLRLIYYSQIVNDFQKGDIAEGYSVSREKKESFPLTVTSAQKNPTAFYLCASDGRHSGAGPQYFGPGTRLLVL.

The chain links TRBV20-1 to TRBJ2-7; 8 nucleotides line up with TRBD1. V shed 3 bases and J 5 bases; nucleotides not matched to a gene: 3. The CDR3 extends over 12 amino acids. Germline CDR1 is DFQATT and CDR2 is SNEGSKA (reference sequence). CDR3 sequence: CSASDRGHEQYF. In nucleotides, the CDR3 is TGCAGTGCTAGTGACAGGGGCCACGAGCAGTACTTC.

The chain has TRBV20-1 and TRBJ2-5; D ambiguous. Trimming pared 3 bases from V and 5 bases from J, leaving 10 bases between. The CDR3 extends over 12 amino acids. Per the germline V gene, CDR1 is DFQATT and CDR2 is SNEGSKA (reference sequence). The DNA of the CDR3 is TGCAGTGCTAGGAGGCCGCGGGAGACCCAGTACTTC. This gives the protein CSARRPRETQYF.

The chain uses TRBV10-3 and TRBJ2-5, with D perhaps given as TRBD1 or TRBD2 (5 bases each). Deletions cut 9 bases from V and 5 bases from J, with 13 bases between. Germline V gene sequence: CDR1 ENHRY, CDR2 SYGVKD. The CDR3 is 12 residues long. CDR3 nucleotide sequence: TGTGCCATAGGGACCTTAGGGGAGACCCAGTACTTC. As protein: CAIGTLGETQYF.

V usage is TRBV24-1 and J usage is TRBJ2-1, with 10 bases that match TRBD1. The V gene's germline CDR1 is KGHDR and CDR2 SFDVKD. V lost 8 bases, J lost 4 bases, and 1 base stayed unmatched. The CDR3 consists of 13 residues. The CDR3 coding sequence is TGTGCCACCAAGGGACAGGGGTACAATGAGCAGTTCTTC. Translated, it gives CATKGQGYNEQFF.

This chain connects TRBV2 to TRBJ1-4; 8 positions agree with TRBD1. Looked up from germline, CDR1 is SNHLY and CDR2 is FYNNEI. Unmatched junction bases numbered 10, after V lost 6 bases and J lost 7 bases. This CDR3 comprises 15 residues. The CDR3 region is CASRKDRAEAEKLFF. The CDR3 DNA reads as TGTGCCAGCAGGAAGGACAGGGCGGAGGCTGAAAAACTGTTTTTT.

The chain couples TRBV5-1 to TRBJ2-2; D perhaps matches TRBD1 (6 bases). This CDR3 contains 15 residues. Germline CDR1 and CDR2: SGHRS and YFSETQ. The germline V and J ends were trimmed by 1 base and 7 bases, with 14 bases remaining between them. The CDR3 DNA reads as TGCGCCAGCAGCTTGAGGGGGTCCAATAGCGGGGAGCTGTTTTTT. Translated, it gives CASSLRGSNSGELFF.

The V gene is TRBV27, the J gene TRBJ2-3, with 13 bases that match TRBD2. This CDR3 has 19 residues. The germline V gene has CDR1 MNHEY and CDR2 SMNVEV (reference sequence). J lost 0 bases, V lost 4 bases, and 10 bases had no gene match. The CDR3 protein is CASSSFGLAGADSTDTQYF. CDR3 sequence (DNA): TGTGCCAGCAGTTCCTTCGGACTAGCGGGAGCGGATAGCACAGATACGCAGTATTTT.

There are a few counts of this clonotype. The chain combines TRBV7-8 with TRBJ2-2; D uncertain. V was pared by 7 bases and J by 1 base, with 4 bases between. Germline V lookup: CDR1 SGHVS, CDR2 FQNEAQ. CDR3 length equals 12 residues. CDR3 in DNA: TGTGCCAGCAAAGGGAACACCGGGGAGCTGTTTTTT. Translated: CASKGNTGELFF.

This clonotype was found once. V and J are TRBV25-1 and TRBJ2-7, with TRBD1 matching 8 bases. V lost 5 bases and J lost 3; bases outside the gene matches: 6. This CDR3 has 14 residues. CDR1 is MGHDK, CDR2 SYGVNS, per germline. CDR3 in DNA: TGTGCCAGCAGTTTACAGGGGGAAGGCTACGAGCAGTACTTC. This translates into CASSLQGEGYEQYF.